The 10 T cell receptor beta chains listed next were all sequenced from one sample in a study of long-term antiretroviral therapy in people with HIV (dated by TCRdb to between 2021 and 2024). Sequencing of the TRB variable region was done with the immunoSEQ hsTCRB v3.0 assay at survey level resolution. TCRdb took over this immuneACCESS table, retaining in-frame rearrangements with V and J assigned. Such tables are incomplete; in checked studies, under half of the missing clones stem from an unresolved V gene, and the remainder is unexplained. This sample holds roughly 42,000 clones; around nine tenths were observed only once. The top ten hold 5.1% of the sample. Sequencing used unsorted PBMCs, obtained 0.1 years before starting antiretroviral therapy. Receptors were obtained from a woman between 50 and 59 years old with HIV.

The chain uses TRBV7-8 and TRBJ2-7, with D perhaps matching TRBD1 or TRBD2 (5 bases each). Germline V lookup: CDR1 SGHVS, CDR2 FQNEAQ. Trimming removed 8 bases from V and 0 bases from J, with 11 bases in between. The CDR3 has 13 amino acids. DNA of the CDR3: TGTGCCAGCGGGGGAGAGAGCTCCTACGAGCAGTACTTC. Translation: CASGGESSYEQYF.

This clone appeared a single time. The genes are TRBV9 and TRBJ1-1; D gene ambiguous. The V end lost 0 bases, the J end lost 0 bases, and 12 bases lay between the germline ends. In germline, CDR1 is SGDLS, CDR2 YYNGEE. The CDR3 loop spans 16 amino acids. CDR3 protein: CASSVGGSRMNTEAFF. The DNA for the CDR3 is TGTGCCAGCAGCGTAGGAGGCAGCAGGATGAACACTGAAGCTTTCTTT.

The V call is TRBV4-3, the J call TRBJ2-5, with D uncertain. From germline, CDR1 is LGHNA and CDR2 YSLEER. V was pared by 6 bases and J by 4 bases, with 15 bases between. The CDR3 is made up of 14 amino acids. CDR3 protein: CASSRQLLVETQYF. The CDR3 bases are TGCGCCAGCAGTCGACAACTACTGGTAGAGACCCAGTACTTC.

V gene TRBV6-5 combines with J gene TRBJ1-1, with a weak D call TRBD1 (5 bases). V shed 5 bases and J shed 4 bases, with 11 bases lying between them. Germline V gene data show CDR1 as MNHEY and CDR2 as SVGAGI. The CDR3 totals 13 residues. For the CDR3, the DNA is TGTGCCAGCAGTCCGGGGCCGGGCACTGAAGCTTTCTTT. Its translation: CASSPGPGTEAFF.

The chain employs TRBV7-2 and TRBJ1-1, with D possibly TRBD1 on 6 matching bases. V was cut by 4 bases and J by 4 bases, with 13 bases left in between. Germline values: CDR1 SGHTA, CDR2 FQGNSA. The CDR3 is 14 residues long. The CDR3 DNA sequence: TGTGCCAGCAGCTCCAACAGGGTATCCACTGAAGCTTTCTTT. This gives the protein CASSSNRVSTEAFF.

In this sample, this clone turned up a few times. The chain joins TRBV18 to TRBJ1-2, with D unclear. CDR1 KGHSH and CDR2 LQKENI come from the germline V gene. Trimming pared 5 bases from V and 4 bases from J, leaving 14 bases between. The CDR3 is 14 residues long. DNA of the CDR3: TGTGCCAGCTCAAAAGATGTCGGCTTCTATGGCTACACCTTC. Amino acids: CASSKDVGFYGYTF.

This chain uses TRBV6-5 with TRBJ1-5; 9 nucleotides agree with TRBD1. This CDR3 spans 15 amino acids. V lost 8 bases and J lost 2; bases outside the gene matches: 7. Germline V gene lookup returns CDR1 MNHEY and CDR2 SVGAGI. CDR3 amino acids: CASARGDRGNQPQHF. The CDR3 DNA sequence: TGTGCCAGCGCGCGGGGGGACAGGGGCAATCAGCCCCAGCATTTT.

The CDR3 coding sequence is TGTGCCAGCTCACCCGGACAGATTAGCGGTGGCTACACCTTC. Amino acid sequence: CASSPGQISGGYTF. The chain has TRBV18 and TRBJ1-2, with D possibly matching TRBD1 (6 bases). Trimming took 3 bases from V and 7 from J, leaving 15 bases between them. The CDR3 extends over 14 amino acids. The V gene's germline CDR1 is KGHSH and CDR2 LQKENI.

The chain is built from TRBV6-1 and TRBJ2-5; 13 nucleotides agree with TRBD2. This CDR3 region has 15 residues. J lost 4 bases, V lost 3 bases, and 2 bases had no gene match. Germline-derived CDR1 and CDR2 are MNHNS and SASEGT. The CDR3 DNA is TGTGCCAGCAGTGACCGGACTAGCGGGGGAGAGACCCAGTACTTC. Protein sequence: CASSDRTSGGETQYF.

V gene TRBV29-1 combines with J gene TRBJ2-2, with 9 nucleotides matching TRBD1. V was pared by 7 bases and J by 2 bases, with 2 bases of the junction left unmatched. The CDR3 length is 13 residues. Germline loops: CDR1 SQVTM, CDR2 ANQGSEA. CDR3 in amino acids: CSGDRDNTGELFF. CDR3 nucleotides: TGCAGCGGGGACAGGGATAACACCGGGGAGCTGTTTTTT.